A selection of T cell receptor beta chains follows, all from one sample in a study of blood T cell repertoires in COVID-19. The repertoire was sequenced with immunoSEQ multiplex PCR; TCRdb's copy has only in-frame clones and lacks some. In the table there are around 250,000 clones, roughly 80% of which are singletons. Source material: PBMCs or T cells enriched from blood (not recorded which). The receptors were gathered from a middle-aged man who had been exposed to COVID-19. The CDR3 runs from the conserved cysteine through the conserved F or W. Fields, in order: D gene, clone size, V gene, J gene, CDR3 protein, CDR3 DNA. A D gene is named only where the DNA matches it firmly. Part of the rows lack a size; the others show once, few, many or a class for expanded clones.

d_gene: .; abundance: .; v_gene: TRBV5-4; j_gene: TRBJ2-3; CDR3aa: CASSLWGGDTQYF; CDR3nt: TGTGCCAGCAGCTTGTGGGGCGGAGATACGCAGTATTTT
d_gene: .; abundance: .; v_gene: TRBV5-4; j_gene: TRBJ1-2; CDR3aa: CASSLPGDYGYTF; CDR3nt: TGTGCCAGCAGCTTGCCAGGGGACTATGGCTACACCTTC
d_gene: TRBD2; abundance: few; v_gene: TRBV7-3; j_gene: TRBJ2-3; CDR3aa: CASSSRGGRATDTQYF; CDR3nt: TGTGCCAGCAGCTCTCGGGGCGGGAGGGCCACAGATACGCAGTATTTT
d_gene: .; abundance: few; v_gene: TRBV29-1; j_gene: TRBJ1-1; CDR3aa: CSTPRTLTGSTEAFF; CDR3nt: TGCAGCACCCCCCGGACGCTAACAGGGAGTACTGAAGCTTTCTTT
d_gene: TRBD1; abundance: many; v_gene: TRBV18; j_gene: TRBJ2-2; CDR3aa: CASSPRDRVYPGGGELFF; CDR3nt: TGTGCCAGCTCACCACGGGACAGGGTATATCCTGGTGGCGGGGAGCTGTTTTTT
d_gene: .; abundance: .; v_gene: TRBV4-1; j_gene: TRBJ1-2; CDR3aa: CASSQNRATGGRSYGYTF; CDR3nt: TGCGCCAGCAGCCAAAACCGGGCTACTGGGGGCAGGAGCTATGGCTACACCTTC
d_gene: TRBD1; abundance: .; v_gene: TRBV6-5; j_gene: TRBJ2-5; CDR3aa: CASSYPDRVKLETQYF; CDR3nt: TGTGCCAGCAGTTATCCCGACAGGGTCAAGCTCGAGACCCAGTACTTC
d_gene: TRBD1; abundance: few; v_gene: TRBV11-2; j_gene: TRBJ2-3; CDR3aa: CASSQTGGGTDTQYF; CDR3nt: TGTGCCAGCAGCCAGACAGGGGGCGGGACAGATACGCAGTATTTT
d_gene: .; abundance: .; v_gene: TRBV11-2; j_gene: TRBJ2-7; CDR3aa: CASSVSQIQQYF; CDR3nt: TGTGCCAGCAGCGTATCACAAATCCAGCAGTACTTC
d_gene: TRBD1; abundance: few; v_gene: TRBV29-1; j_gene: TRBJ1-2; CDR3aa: CSVNPGQGDSAYGYTF; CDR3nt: TGCAGCGTAAATCCGGGACAGGGGGATTCCGCCTATGGCTACACCTTC
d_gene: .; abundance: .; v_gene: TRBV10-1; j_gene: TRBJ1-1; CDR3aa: CATRPKEPAVDTEAFF; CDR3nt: TGCGCCACCAGGCCAAAAGAACCAGCGGTCGACACTGAAGCTTTCTTT
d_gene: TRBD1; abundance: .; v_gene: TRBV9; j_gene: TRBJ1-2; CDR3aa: CASSVARQGALGALPGYTF; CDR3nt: TGTGCCAGCAGCGTAGCTAGGCAGGGGGCGCTGGGAGCCCTTCCTGGCTACACCTTC